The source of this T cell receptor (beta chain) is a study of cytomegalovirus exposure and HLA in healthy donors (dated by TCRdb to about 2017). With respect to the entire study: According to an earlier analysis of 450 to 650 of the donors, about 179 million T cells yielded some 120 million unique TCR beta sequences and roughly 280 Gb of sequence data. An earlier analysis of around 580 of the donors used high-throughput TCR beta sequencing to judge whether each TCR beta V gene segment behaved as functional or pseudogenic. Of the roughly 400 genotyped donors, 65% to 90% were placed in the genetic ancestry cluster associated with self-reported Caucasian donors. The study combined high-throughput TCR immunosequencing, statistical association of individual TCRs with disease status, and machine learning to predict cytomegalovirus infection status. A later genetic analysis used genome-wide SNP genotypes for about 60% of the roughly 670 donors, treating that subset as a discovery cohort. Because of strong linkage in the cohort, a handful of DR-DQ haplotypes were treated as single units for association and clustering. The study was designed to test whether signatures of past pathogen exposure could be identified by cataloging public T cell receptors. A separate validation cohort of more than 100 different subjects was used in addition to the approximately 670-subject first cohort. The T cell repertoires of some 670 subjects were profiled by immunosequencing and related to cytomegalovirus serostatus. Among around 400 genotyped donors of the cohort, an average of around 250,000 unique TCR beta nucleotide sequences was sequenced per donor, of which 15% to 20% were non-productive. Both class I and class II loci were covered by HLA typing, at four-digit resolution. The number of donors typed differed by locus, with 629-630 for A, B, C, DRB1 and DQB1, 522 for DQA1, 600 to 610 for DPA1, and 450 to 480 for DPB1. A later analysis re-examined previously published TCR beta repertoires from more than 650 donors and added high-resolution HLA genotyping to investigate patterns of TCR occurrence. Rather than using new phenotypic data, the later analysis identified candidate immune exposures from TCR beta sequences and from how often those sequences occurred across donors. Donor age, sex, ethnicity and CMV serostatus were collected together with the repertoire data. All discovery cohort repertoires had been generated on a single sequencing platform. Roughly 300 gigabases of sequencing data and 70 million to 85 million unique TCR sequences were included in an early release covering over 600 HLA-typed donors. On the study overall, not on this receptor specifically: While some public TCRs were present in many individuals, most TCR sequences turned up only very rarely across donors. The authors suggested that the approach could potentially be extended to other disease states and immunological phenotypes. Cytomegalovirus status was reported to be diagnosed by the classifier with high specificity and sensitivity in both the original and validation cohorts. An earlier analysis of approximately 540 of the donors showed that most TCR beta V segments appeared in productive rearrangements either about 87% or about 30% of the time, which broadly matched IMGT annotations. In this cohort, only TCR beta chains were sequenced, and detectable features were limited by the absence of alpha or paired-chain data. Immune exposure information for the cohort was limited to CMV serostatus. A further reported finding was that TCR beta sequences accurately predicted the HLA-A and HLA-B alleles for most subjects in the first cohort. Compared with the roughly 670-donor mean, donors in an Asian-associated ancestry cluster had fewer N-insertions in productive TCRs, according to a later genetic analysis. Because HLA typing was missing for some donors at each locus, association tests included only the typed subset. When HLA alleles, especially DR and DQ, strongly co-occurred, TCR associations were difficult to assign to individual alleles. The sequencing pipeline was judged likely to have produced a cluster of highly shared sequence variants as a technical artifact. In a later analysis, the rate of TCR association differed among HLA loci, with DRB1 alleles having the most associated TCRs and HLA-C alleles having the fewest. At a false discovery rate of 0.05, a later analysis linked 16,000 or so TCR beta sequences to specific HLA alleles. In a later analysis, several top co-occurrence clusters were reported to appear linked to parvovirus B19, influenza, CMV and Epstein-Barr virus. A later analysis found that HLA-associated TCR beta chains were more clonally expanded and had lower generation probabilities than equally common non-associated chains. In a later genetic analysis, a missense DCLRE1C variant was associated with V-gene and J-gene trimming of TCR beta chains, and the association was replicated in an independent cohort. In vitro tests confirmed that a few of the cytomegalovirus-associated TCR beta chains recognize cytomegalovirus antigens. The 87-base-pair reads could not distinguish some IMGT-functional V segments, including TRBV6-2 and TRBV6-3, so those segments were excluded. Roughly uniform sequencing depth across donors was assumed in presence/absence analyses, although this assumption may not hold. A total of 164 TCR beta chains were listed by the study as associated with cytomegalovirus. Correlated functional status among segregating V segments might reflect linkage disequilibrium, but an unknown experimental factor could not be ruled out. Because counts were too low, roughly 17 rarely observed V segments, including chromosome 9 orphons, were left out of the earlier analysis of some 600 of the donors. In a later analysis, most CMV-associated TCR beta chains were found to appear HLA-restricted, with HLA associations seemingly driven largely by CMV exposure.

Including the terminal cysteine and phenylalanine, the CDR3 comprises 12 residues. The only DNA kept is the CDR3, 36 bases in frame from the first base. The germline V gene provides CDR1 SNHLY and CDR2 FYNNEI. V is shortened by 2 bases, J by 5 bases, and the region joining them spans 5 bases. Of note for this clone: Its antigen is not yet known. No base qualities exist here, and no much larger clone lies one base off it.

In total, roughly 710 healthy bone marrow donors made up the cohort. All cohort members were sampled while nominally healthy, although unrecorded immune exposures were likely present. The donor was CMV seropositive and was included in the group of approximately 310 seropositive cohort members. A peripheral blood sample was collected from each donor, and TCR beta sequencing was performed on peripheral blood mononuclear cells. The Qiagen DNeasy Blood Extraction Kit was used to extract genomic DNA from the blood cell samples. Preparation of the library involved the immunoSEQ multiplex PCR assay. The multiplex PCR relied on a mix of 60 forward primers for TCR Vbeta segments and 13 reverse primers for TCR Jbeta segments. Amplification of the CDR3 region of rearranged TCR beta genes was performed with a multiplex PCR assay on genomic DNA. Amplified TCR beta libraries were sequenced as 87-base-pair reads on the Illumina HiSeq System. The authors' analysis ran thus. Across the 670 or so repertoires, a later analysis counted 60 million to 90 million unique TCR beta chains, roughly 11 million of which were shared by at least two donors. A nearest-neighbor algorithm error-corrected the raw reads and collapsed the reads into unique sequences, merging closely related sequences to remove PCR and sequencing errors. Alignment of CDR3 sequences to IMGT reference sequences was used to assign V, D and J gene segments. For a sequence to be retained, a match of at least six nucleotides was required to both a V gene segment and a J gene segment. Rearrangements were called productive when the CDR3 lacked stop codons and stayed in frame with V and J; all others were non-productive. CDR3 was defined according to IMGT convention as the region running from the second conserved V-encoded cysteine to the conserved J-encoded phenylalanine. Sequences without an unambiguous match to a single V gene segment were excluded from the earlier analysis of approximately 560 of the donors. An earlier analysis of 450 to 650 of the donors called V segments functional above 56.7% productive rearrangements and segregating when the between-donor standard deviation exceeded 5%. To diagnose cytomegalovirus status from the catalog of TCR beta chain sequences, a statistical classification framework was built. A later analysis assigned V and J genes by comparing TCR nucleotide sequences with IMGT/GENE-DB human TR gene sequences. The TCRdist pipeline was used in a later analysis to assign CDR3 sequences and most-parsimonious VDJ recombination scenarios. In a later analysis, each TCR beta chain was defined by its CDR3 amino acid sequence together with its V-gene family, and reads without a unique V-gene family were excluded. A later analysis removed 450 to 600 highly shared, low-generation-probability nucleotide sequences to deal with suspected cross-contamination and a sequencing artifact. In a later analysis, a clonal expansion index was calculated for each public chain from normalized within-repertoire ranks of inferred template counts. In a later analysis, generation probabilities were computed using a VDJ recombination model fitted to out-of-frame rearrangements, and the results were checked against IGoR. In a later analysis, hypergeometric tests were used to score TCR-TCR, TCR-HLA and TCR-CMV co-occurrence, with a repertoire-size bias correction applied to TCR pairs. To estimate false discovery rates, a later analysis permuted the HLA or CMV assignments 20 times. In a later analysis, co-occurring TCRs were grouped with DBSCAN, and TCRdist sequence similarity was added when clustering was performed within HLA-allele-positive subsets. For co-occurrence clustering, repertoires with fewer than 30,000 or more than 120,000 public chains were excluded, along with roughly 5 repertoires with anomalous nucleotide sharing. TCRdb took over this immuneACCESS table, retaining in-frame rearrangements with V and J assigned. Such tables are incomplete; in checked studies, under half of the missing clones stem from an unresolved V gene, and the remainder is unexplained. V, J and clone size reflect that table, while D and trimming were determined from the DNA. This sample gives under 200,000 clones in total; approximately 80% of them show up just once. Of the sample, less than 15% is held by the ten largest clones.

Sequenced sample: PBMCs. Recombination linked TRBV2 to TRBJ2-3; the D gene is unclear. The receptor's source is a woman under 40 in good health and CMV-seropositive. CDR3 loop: CASSELRDTQYF. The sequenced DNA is TGTGCCAGCAGTGAACTTCGAGATACGCAGTATTTT.